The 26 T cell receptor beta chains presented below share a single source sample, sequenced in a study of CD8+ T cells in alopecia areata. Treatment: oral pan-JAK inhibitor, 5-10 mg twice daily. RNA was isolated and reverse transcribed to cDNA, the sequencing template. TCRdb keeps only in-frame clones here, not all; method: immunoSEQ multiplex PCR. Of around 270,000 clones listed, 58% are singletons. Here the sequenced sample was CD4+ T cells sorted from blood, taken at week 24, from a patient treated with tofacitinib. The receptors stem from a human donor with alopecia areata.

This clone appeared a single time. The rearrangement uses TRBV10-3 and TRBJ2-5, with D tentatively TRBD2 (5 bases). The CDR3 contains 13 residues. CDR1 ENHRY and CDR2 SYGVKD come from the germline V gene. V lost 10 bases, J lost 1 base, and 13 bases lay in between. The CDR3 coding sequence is TGTGCCACCACCCCGGGGTCCCAAGAGACCCAGTACTTC. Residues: CATTPGSQETQYF.

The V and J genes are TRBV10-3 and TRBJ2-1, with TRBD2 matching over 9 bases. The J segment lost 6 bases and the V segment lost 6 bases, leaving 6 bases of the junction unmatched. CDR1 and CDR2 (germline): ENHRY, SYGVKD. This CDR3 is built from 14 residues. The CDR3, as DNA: TGTGCCATCAGCCCCGGGACTAGCCTCAATGAGCAGTTCTTC. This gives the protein CAISPGTSLNEQFF.

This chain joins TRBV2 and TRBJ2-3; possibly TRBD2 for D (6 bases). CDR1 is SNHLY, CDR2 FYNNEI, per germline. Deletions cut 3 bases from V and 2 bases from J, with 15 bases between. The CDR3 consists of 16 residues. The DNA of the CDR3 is TGTGCCAGCAGTGACCCGGGACTCCTCTACACAGATACGCAGTATTTT. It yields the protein CASSDPGLLYTDTQYF. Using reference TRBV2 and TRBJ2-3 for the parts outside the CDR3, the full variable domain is EPEVTQTPSHQVTQMGQEVILRCVPISNHLYFYWYRQILGQKVEFLVSFYNNEISEKSEIFDDQFSVERPDGSNFTLKIRSTKLEDSAMYFCASSDPGLLYTDTQYFGPGTRLTVL.

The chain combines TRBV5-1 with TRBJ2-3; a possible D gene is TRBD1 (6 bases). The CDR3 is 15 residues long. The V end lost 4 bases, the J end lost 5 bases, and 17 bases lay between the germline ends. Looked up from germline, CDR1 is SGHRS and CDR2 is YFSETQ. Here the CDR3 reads CASSPQQGQGDTQYF. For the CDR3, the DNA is TGCGCCAGCAGCCCGCAACAGGGACAAGGAGATACGCAGTATTTT.

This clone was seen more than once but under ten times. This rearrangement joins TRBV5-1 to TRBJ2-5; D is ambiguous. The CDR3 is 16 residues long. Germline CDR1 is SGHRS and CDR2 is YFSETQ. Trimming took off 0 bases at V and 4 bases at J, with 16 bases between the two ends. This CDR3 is CASSLAVPSARETQYF. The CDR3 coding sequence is TGCGCCAGCAGCTTGGCCGTCCCCTCCGCACGAGAGACCCAGTACTTC.

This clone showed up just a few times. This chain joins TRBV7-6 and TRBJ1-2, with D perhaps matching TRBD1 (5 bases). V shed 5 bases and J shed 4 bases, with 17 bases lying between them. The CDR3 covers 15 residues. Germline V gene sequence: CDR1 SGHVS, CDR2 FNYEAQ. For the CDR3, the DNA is TGTGCCAGCAGCCCCCCCGGGACGGGACTCTATGGCTACACCTTC. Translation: CASSPPGTGLYGYTF.

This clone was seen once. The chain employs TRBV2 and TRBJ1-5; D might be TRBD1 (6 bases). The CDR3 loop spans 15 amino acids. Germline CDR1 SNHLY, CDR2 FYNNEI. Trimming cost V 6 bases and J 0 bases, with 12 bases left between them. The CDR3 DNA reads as TGTGCCAGCAGAGGGGACAATTATAGCAATCAGCCCCAGCATTTT. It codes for CASRGDNYSNQPQHF.

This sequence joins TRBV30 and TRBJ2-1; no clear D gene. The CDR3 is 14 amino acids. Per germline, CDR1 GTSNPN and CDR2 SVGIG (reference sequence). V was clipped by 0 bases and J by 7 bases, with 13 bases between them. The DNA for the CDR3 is TGTGCCTGGAGTGTACAAGGGTTCGCGAATGAGCAGTTCTTC. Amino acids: CAWSVQGFANEQFF.

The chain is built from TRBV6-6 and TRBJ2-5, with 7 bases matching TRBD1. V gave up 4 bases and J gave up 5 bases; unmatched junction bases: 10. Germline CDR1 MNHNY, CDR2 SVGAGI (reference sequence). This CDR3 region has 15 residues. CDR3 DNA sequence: TGTGCCAGCAGTTCGCCGGCGGACAGGAGGGAGACCCAGTACTTC. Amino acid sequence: CASSSPADRRETQYF.

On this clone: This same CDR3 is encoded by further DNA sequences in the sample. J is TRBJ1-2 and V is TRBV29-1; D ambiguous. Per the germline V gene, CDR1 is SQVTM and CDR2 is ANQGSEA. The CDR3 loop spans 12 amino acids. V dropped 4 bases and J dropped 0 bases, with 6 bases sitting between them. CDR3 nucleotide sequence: TGCAGCGTTGCCGGGACTAACTATGGCTACACCTTC. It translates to CSVAGTNYGYTF.

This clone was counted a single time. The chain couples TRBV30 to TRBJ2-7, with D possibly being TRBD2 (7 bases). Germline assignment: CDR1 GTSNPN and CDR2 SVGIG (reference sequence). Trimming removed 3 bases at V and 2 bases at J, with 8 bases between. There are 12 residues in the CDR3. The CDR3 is CAWRGGPYEQYF. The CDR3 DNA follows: TGTGCCTGGAGGGGGGGGCCCTACGAGCAGTACTTC.

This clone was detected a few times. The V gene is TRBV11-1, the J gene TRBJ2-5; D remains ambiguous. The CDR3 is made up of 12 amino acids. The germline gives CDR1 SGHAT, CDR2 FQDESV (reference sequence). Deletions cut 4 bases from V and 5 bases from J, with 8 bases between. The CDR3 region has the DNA TGTGCCAGCAGCTCGCCTCCTGAGACCCAGTACTTC. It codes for CASSSPPETQYF.

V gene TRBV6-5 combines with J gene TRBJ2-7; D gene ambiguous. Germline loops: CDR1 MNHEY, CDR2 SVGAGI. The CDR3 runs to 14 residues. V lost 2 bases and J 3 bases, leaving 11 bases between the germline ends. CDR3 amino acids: CASSYGWPYYEQYF. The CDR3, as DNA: TGTGCCAGCAGTTACGGGTGGCCCTACTACGAGCAGTACTTC.

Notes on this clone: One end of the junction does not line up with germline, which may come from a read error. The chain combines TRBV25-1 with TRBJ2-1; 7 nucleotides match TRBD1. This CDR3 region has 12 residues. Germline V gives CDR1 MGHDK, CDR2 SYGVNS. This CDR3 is CASSGTGLGDVF. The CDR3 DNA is TGTGCCAGCAGTGGGACAGGCCTCGGGGATGTCTTC.

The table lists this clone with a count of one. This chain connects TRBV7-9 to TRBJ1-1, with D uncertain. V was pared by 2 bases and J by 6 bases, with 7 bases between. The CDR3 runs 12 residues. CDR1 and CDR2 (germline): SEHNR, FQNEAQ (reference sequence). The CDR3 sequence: CASSLQLAEAFF. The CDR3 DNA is TGTGCCAGCAGCTTACAGCTGGCTGAAGCTTTCTTT.

CDR3 residues: CAIGADSSYNSPLHF. The DNA for the CDR3 is TGTGCCATCGGGGCGGATAGCTCCTATAATTCACCCCTCCACTTT. V usage is TRBV10-3 and J usage is TRBJ1-6, with D tentatively TRBD1 (5 bases). This CDR3 spans 15 amino acids. From germline, CDR1 is ENHRY and CDR2 SYGVKD. V lost 8 bases and J 0 bases, leaving 11 bases between the germline ends.

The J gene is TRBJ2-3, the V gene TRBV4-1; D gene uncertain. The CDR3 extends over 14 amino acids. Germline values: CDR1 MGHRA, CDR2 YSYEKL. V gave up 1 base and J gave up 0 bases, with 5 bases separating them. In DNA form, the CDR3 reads TGCGCCAGCAGCCAAGTACCCAGCACAGATACGCAGTATTTT. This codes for CASSQVPSTDTQYF.

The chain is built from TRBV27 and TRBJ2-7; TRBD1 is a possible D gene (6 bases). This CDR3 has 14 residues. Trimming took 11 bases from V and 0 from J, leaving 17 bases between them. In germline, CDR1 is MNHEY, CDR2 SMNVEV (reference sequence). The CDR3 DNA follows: TGTGCCTGTGTCCGGGACACCATCTCCTACGAGCAGTACTTC. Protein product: CACVRDTISYEQYF.

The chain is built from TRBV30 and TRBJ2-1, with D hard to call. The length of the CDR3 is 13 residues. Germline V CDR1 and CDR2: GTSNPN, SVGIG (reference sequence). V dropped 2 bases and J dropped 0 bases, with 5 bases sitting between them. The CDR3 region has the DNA TGTGCCTGGAGTCTAAGCTCCTACAATGAGCAGTTCTTC. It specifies CAWSLSSYNEQFF. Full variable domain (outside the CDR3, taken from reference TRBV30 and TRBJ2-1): SQTIHQWPATLVQPVGSPLSLECTVEGTSNPNLYWYRQAAGRGLQLLFYSVGIGQISSEVPQNLSASRPQDRQFILSSKKLLLSDSGFYLCAWSLSSYNEQFFGPGTRLTVL.

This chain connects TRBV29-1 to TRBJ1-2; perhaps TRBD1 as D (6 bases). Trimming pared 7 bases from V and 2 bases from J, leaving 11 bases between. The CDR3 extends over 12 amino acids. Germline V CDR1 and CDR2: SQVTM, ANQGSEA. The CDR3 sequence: CSGYRVNYGYTF. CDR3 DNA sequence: TGCAGCGGATACAGGGTAAACTATGGCTACACCTTC.

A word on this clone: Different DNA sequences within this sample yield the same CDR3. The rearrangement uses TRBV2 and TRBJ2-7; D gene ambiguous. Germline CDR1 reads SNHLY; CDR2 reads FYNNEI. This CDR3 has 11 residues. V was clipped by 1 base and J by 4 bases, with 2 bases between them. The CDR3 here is CASSEVYEQYF. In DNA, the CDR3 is TGTGCCAGCAGTGAAGTATACGAGCAGTACTTC.

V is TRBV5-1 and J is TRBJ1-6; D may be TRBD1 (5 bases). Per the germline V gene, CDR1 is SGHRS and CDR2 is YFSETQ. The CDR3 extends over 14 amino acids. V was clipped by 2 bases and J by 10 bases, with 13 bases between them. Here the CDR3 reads CASSFRGEGSPLHF. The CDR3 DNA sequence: TGCGCCAGCAGCTTTCGGGGGGAAGGGTCACCCCTCCACTTT.

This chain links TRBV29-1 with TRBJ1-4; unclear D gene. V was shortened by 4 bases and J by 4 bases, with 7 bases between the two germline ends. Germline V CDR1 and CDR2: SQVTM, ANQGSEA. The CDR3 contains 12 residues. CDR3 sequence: CSVGRLNEKLFF. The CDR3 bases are TGCAGCGTTGGCAGACTTAATGAAAAACTGTTTTTT. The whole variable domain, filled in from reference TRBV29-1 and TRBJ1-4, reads SAVISQKPSRDICQRGTSLTIQCQVDSQVTMMFWYRQQPGQSLTLIATANQGSEATYESGFVIDKFPISRPNLTFSTLTVSNMSPEDSSIYLCSVGRLNEKLFFGSGTQLSVL.

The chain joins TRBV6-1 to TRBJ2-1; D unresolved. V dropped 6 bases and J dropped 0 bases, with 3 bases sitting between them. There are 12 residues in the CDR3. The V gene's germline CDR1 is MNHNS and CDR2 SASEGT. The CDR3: CASSGSYNEQFF. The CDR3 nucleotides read TGTGCCAGCAGCGGCTCCTACAATGAGCAGTTCTTC.

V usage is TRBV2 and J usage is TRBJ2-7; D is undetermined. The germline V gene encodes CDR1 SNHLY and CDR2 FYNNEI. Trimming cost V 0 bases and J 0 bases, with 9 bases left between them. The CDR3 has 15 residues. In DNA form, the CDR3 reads TGTGCCAGCAGTGAAGCGCGGAGAAGCTCCTACGAGCAGTACTTC. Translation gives CASSEARRSSYEQYF.

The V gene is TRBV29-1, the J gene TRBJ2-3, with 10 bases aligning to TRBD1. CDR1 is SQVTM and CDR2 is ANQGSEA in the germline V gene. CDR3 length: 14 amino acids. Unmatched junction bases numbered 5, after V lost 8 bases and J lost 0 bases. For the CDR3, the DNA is TGCAGCTCCGGACAGGGGGATAGCACAGATACGCAGTATTTT. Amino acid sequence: CSSGQGDSTDTQYF.